The T cell receptor (beta chain) under discussion was sequenced for a study of CD8 T cells in ankylosing spondylitis. TCRdb called the 5' RACE reads again in MiXCR, with one record for every CDR3 protein. The table has approximately 340,000 distinct CDR3 sequences, 14% to 15% seen once. With respect to this clonotype: Its antigen is currently unknown.

General study points: Characteristic, it appeared, of ankylosing spondylitis blood was a TCR beta motif of about eight highly homologous variants. In ankylosing spondylitis patients, matched synovial fluid reportedly showed significant enrichment of disease-linked clones. In synovial fluid and blood from reactive arthritis, some motif variants were previously reported.

V shed 0 bases and J shed 5 bases, with 13 bases lying between them. The CDR3 runs to 15 residues. From germline, CDR1 is SEHNR and CDR2 FQNEAQ (reference sequence). This clonotype was sampled from a male donor with ankylosing spondylitis or in good health (not recorded which). The chain has TRBV7-9 and TRBJ1-2, with D unresolved. What was sequenced was blood, either unsorted or a sorted T cell fraction (not recorded which). This CDR3 is CASSLADSGVYGYTF. For the CDR3, the DNA is TGTGCCAGCAGCTTAGCGGACTCTGGCGTGTATGGCTACACCTTC.